This is a list of T cell receptor beta chains from one sample in a study of spatial heterogeneity in lung cancer. TCRdb used MiXCR to reprocess the 5' RACE reads, holding one entry per CDR3 protein. The sample gives tens of thousands of distinct CDR3 sequences, more than 6.5% of which show up once; 8.5% to 10% is in the top ten. The sample here was PBMCs, taken at follow-up. Every receptor here comes from a male donor with early-stage non-small cell lung cancer. Both conserved end residues are part of each CDR3. The D gene is left open where the match is weak. The size of a clone is reported for some rows only, either as once, few or many, or as a class for expanded clones.

>medium-sized|TRBJ2-3|TRBV6-5|TRBD2
CASSSTSGLSGYTDTQYF
TGTGCCAGCAGTTCTACTAGCGGTCTAAGTGGGTACACAGATACGCAGTATTTT
>NA|TRBJ1-1|TRBV7-9|NA
CASLPVGAQNTEAFF
TGTGCCAGCCTTCCTGTGGGGGCGCAGAACACTGAAGCTTTCTTT
>many|TRBJ2-5|TRBV7-9|TRBD1
CASSLAGQGDDETQYF
TGTGCCAGCAGCTTAGCTGGGCAGGGGGATGACGAGACCCAGTACTTC
>many|TRBJ1-1|TRBV30|NA
CAWSVPKTESTEAFF
TGTGCCTGGAGTGTCCCGAAGACCGAGTCCACTGAAGCTTTCTTT
>NA|TRBJ2-2|TRBV19|NA
CASTPGRLNTGELFF
TGTGCCAGTACTCCGGGACGGTTGAACACCGGGGAGCTGTTTTTT
>many|TRBJ1-6|TRBV9|NA
CASSQGSNSPLHF
TGTGCCAGCAGCCAGGGTTCGAATTCACCCCTCCACTTT
>many|TRBJ2-3|TRBV7-9|NA
CASSLGYLLTDTQYF
TGTGCCAGCAGCTTAGGGTACTTGCTCACAGATACGCAGTATTTT
>NA|TRBJ2-1|TRBV12-3/TRBV12-4|NA
CASRRQATLYNEQFF
TGTGCCAGCAGGAGGCAGGCGACCTTATACAATGAGCAGTTCTTC
>many|TRBJ1-6|TRBV25-1|TRBD1
CASSEDRGGSYNSPLHF
TGTGCCAGCAGTGAAGACAGGGGTGGCTCCTATAATTCACCCCTCCACTTT
>many|TRBJ1-2|TRBV5-1|TRBD1
CASSLADKGALGYTF
TGCGCCAGCAGCTTGGCGGACAAGGGGGCGCTTGGCTACACCTTC
>many|TRBJ2-7|TRBV5-1|NA
CASSLAGSSEQYF
TGCGCCAGCAGCTTGGCTGGGTCTTCCGAGCAGTACTTC
>many|TRBJ2-7|TRBV29-1|NA
CSVVWDYEQYF
TGCAGCGTTGTGTGGGACTACGAGCAGTACTTC
>NA|TRBJ1-1|TRBV19|NA
CASRIRGGNTEAFF
TGTGCCAGTAGGATTCGGGGGGGGAACACTGAAGCTTTCTTT
>many|TRBJ1-1|TRBV6-5|NA
CASSYSGQGGTEAFF
TGTGCCAGCAGTTACTCGGGGCAGGGAGGCACTGAAGCTTTCTTT
>many|TRBJ1-3|TRBV2|NA
CASTLRGGLLISGNTIYF
TGTGCCAGCACTTTAAGAGGGGGACTCCTGATCTCTGGAAACACCATATATTTT
>many|TRBJ2-1|TRBV20-1|TRBD2
CSAKGTSGGTIWAYNEQFF
TGCAGTGCTAAAGGGACTAGCGGGGGGACGATCTGGGCCTACAATGAGCAGTTCTTC
>many|TRBJ2-5|TRBV11-2|NA
CASSFAIGGQETQYF
TGTGCCAGCAGCTTTGCCATAGGTGGGCAAGAGACCCAGTACTTC
>many|TRBJ2-3|TRBV3-1|TRBD2
CASSQVGRRDTQYF
TGTGCCAGCAGCCAAGTCGGGAGGAGGGATACGCAGTATTTT
>NA|TRBJ1-4|TRBV2|NA
CASSERTATNEKLFF
TGTGCCAGCAGTGAAAGGACAGCAACTAATGAAAAACTGTTTTTT
>NA|TRBJ1-1|TRBV5-5|TRBD1
CVSSNSPGQGWAQNTEAFF
TGTGTCAGCAGCAATTCACCGGGACAGGGGTGGGCTCAGAACACTGAAGCTTTCTTT
>many|TRBJ1-5|TRBV7-9|NA
CASSLGPGFNQPQHF
TGTGCCAGCAGCTTAGGGCCGGGGTTCAATCAGCCCCAGCATTTT
>many|TRBJ1-2|TRBV20-1|NA
CSARQGANYGYTF
TGCAGTGCTAGACAGGGTGCTAACTATGGCTACACCTTC
>many|TRBJ2-7|TRBV19|TRBD1
CASRQGEDRQYF
TGTGCCAGTAGACAGGGGGAAGATCGGCAGTACTTC
>many|TRBJ2-7|TRBV5-1|TRBD1
CASSATGTDHYEQYF
TGCGCCAGCAGCGCAACCGGGACAGACCACTACGAGCAGTACTTC